Each of the 30 T cell receptor beta chains below was sequenced from the same sample in a study of T-cell reconstitution after alpha-beta-depleted transplantation in children. Using unique molecular identifiers, the investigators prepared the TCRbeta library. TCRdb analysed the PCR reads with MiXCR anew, one entry per CDR3 protein. The data show 360,000 or so distinct CDR3 sequences, around 21% seen once. Sequenced here: PBMCs from the stem cell graft donor, sampled from the stem cell graft. Receptor source: a human donor who donated a stem cell graft to a child with acute myeloid leukemia.

For the CDR3, the DNA is TGTGCCACCAGCAGAGATCAGGTGGGGAAAAACACTGAAGCTTTCTTT. Amino acid sequence: CATSRDQVGKNTEAFF. V gene TRBV15 combines with J gene TRBJ1-1; D remains ambiguous. V lost 0 bases to trimming and J lost 2 bases, with 13 bases between them. This CDR3 is built from 16 residues. CDR1 is LNHNV and CDR2 is YYDKDF in the germline V gene (reference sequence).

The chain combines TRBV28 with TRBJ1-2, with TRBD1 as a possible D gene (6 bases). Trimming took 4 bases from V and 2 from J, leaving 8 bases between them. The CDR3 contains 13 residues. CDR1 is MDHEN and CDR2 is SYDVKM in the germline V gene. This CDR3 reads CASSWGGNYGYTF. The CDR3 DNA reads as TGTGCCAGCAGTTGGGGGGGCAACTATGGCTACACCTTC.

On this clonotype itself: The CDR3 ends on some other residue instead of the conserved phenylalanine or tryptophan, so this is likely a read error. J is TRBJ2-7 and V is TRBV20-1; no clear D gene. The V end lost 0 bases, the J end lost 3 bases, and 9 bases lay between the germline ends. Germline assignment: CDR1 DFQATT and CDR2 SNEGSKA (reference sequence). This CDR3 has 13 residues. The CDR3 nucleotides are TGCAGTGCTAGAGATTCCGGAGACTACGAGCAGTACCTC. As protein: CSARDSGDYEQYL.

V is TRBV12-3 or TRBV12-4 and J is TRBJ2-4, with 14 positions matching TRBD2. The CDR3 is 15 residues long. After removal of 6 bases from V and 8 bases from J, the junction contained 6 bases not matched to a gene. The chain's CDR3 is CASSARTSGRHIQYF. In DNA form, the CDR3 reads TGTGCCAGCAGCGCCCGGACTAGCGGGAGGCACATTCAGTACTTC.

This clonotype was seen a handful of times. The V and J genes are TRBV6-1 and TRBJ1-1; D ambiguous. The CDR3 has 14 amino acids. Germline CDR1 reads MNHNS; CDR2 reads SASEGT. Trimming took off 6 bases at V and 1 base at J, with 12 bases between the two ends. CDR3 amino acids: CASRPREANTEAFF. DNA for the CDR3: TGTGCCAGCAGACCCAGAGAAGCGAACACTGAAGCTTTCTTT.

At least ten counts were recorded for this clonotype. This chain connects TRBV29-1 to TRBJ2-1, with D possibly being TRBD2 (6 bases). The germline V gene encodes CDR1 SQVTM and CDR2 ANQGSEA. This CDR3 comprises 14 residues. The V gene lost 7 bases and the J gene lost 0 bases, with 13 bases spanning the gap. The CDR3 protein is CSAPTGSSYNEQFF. CDR3 DNA sequence: TGCAGCGCTCCGACCGGGAGCTCCTACAATGAGCAGTTCTTC.

The V call is TRBV9, the J call TRBJ2-1; no reliable D call. The germline CDR1 and CDR2 sequences are SGDLS and YYNGEE. The ends were cut back, 3 bases at V and 0 bases at J, with 7 bases in the middle. The CDR3 consists of 14 residues. Here the CDR3 reads CASSGDISYNEQFF. DNA of the CDR3: TGTGCCAGCAGCGGCGACATCTCCTACAATGAGCAGTTCTTC.

This clonotype was found many times. The V gene is TRBV9, the J gene TRBJ2-7, with D possibly TRBD2 on 5 matching bases. Trimming pared 4 bases from V and 1 base from J, leaving 15 bases between. This CDR3 spans 15 amino acids. Germline CDR1 SGDLS, CDR2 YYNGEE. CDR3 in DNA: TGTGCCAGCAGCCAGAGTGCCGGGATATCCTACGAGCAGTACTTC. Translation: CASSQSAGISYEQYF.

This clonotype has just a few counts. V gene TRBV12-3 or TRBV12-4 combines with J gene TRBJ2-7, with 9 positions matching TRBD1. The CDR3 has 14 residues. The junction had 8 bases not matched to a gene; V was cut back by 6 bases and J by 5 bases. This CDR3 reads CASRSDRGGDEQYF. CDR3 in DNA: TGTGCCAGCAGATCGGACAGGGGAGGCGACGAGCAGTACTTC.

This chain links TRBV28 with TRBJ2-2, with 10 nucleotides matching TRBD2. The CDR3 runs to 16 residues. Germline V CDR1 and CDR2: MDHEN, SYDVKM. The ends lost 6 bases at V and 2 bases at J; junction bases unmatched: 6. CDR3 sequence (DNA): TGTGCCAGCAGCCCTAGCGGGAGAGAAAACACCGGGGAGCTGTTTTTT. Encoded protein: CASSPSGRENTGELFF.

This clonotype was seen more than once but under ten times. The chain joins TRBV5-1 to TRBJ2-1, with a weak D call TRBD2 (5 bases). Germline lookup yields CDR1 SGHRS and CDR2 YFSETQ. The CDR3 has 16 residues. The V gene lost 1 base and the J gene lost 2 bases, with 13 bases spanning the gap. The CDR3: CASSLSSGNTYNEQFF. CDR3 DNA: TGCGCCAGCAGCTTGTCATCCGGGAACACCTACAATGAGCAGTTCTTC.

This clonotype appeared a few times. This chain uses TRBV20-1 with TRBJ1-5, with D maybe TRBD1 (6 bases). V was clipped by 3 bases and J by 2 bases, with 14 bases between them. Germline V CDR1 and CDR2: DFQATT, SNEGSKA (reference sequence). The CDR3 runs to 15 residues. As DNA, the CDR3 is TGCAGTGCTAGTTCGACCTCAGGGGGCAATCAGCCCCAGCATTTT. Translation: CSASSTSGGNQPQHF.

This clonotype came up many times. This chain joins TRBV18 and TRBJ2-7; either TRBD1 or TRBD2 may supply D (6 bases each). The CDR3 covers 13 residues. Germline lookup yields CDR1 KGHSH and CDR2 LQKENI. The V gene lost 0 bases and the J gene lost 7 bases, with 10 bases spanning the gap. The CDR3 DNA is TGTGCCAGCTCACCACCTGGAGGGGGTGAGCAGTACTTC. It encodes CASSPPGGGEQYF. The complete variable domain, with remaining parts taken from reference TRBV18 and TRBJ2-7, reads NAGVMQNPRHLVRRRGQEARLRCSPMKGHSHVYWYRQLPEEGLKFMVYLQKENIIDESGMPKERFSAEFPKEGPSILRIQQVVRGDSAAYFCASSPPGGGEQYFGPGTRLTVT.

The gene calls are TRBV29-1 and TRBJ2-2; 11 bases are shared with TRBD1. J lost 6 bases, V lost 6 bases, and 9 bases had no gene match. This CDR3 is built from 15 residues. Germline lookup yields CDR1 SQVTM and CDR2 ANQGSEA. The CDR3 spells CSVPRTGGSAGELFF. The CDR3 coding sequence is TGCAGCGTACCCCGGACAGGGGGCTCAGCCGGGGAGCTGTTTTTT.

The V call is TRBV24-1, the J call TRBJ2-1, with 11 bases fitting TRBD1. The ends lost 3 bases at V and 8 bases at J; junction bases unmatched: 5. This CDR3 is 15 amino acids long. The germline gives CDR1 KGHDR, CDR2 SFDVKD. CDR3 sequence reads: CATSDTGTGGDEQFF. The CDR3 DNA sequence: TGTGCCACCAGTGATACCGGGACAGGGGGGGATGAGCAGTTCTTC.

Only a few counts were recorded for this clonotype. The gene calls are TRBV7-3 and TRBJ2-1, with D possibly matching TRBD1 (6 bases). The germline V gene has CDR1 SGHTA and CDR2 FQGTGA. V lost 5 bases to trimming and J lost 4 bases, with 12 bases between them. The CDR3 sequence is 14 residues long. The CDR3 spells CASSIGGKYNEQFF. The CDR3 DNA reads TGTGCCAGCAGCATAGGGGGAAAATACAATGAGCAGTTCTTC.

V usage is TRBV11-2 and J usage is TRBJ2-2; 8 positions match TRBD2. Trimming took 5 bases from V and 0 from J; bases not matched to a gene: 11. Germline V gives CDR1 SGHAT, CDR2 FQNNGV. This CDR3 is 18 amino acids long. The CDR3 sequence is CASSPQSGRVANTGELFF. DNA for the CDR3: TGTGCCAGCAGCCCCCAGAGCGGGAGAGTCGCGAACACCGGGGAGCTGTTTTTT.

The chain is built from TRBV5-6 and TRBJ1-1; D ambiguous. V shed 3 bases and J shed 0 bases, with 12 bases lying between them. The V gene's germline CDR1 is SGHDT and CDR2 YYEEEE. The CDR3 has 15 amino acids. The CDR3 region is CASSWGTRMNTEAFF. CDR3 coding DNA: TGTGCCAGCAGCTGGGGTACCAGGATGAACACTGAAGCTTTCTTT.

In this sample, this clonotype turned up a few times. V is TRBV24-1 and J is TRBJ2-3; D is undetermined. V lost 12 bases and J 5 bases, leaving 11 bases between the germline ends. The germline gives CDR1 KGHDR, CDR2 SFDVKD. CDR3 length: 11 amino acids. CDR3 protein: CASATRDTQYF. The DNA of the CDR3 is TGTGCCTCAGCTACGAGAGATACGCAGTATTTT.

This clonotype was found many times. Written as DNA, the CDR3 is TGTGCCAGCAGCTATGGACAGGGGATGGAGACCCAGTACTTC. It encodes CASSYGQGMETQYF. The chain combines TRBV7-9 with TRBJ2-5, with 9 positions matching TRBD1. V shed 4 bases, J shed 5 bases, and the junction held 5 bases outside the gene matches. CDR3 size: 14 residues. In germline, CDR1 is SEHNR, CDR2 FQNEAQ (reference sequence).

Only a few counts were recorded for this clonotype. The chain is built from TRBV28 and TRBJ1-5, with D perhaps TRBD1 (5 bases). Trimming removed 6 bases from V and 2 bases from J, with 11 bases in between. This CDR3 comprises 14 residues. Per the germline V gene, CDR1 is MDHEN and CDR2 is SYDVKM. This CDR3 is CASSRAGRNQPQHF. DNA of the CDR3: TGTGCCAGCAGCCGAGCGGGGCGCAATCAGCCCCAGCATTTT. Full variable domain (missing parts from reference TRBV28 and TRBJ1-5): DVKVTQSSRYLVKRTGEKVFLECVQDMDHENMFWYRQDPGLGLRLIYFSYDVKMKEKGDIPEGYSVSREKKERFSLILESASTNQTSMYLCASSRAGRNQPQHFGDGTRLSIL.

V and J are TRBV7-9 and TRBJ2-7; 10 nucleotides agree with TRBD1. Germline lookup yields CDR1 SEHNR and CDR2 FQNEAQ (reference sequence). After removal of 1 base from V and 4 bases from J, the junction contained 7 bases not matched to a gene. The CDR3 covers 16 residues. The CDR3: CASSLVGQGDGYEQYF. CDR3 sequence (DNA): TGTGCCAGCAGCTTAGTAGGACAGGGGGACGGTTACGAGCAGTACTTC.

This clonotype was detected ten times or more. The chain joins TRBV10-3 to TRBJ2-1; tentatively, D is TRBD1 (6 bases). The length of the CDR3 is 14 residues. Trimming removed 3 bases from V and 6 bases from J, with 12 bases in between. Germline assignment: CDR1 ENHRY and CDR2 SYGVKD. CDR3 bases: TGTGCCATCAGTGATATAGGCAGGGGCAATGAGCAGTTCTTC. Translation gives CAISDIGRGNEQFF.

In DNA form, the CDR3 reads TGTGCCAGCACCGAGAATGAACTAGCGAACACCGGGGAGCTGTTTTTT. Translated: CASTENELANTGELFF. V and J are TRBV11-2 and TRBJ2-2; perhaps TRBD2 as D (5 bases). V lost 7 bases, J lost 0 bases, and 15 bases lay in between. Germline lookup yields CDR1 SGHAT and CDR2 FQNNGV. CDR3 length: 16 amino acids.

In this sample, this clonotype turned up a few times. The chain has TRBV7-2 and TRBJ2-3, with TRBD2 identical over 12 bases. This CDR3 contains 15 residues. Per the germline V gene, CDR1 is SGHTA and CDR2 is FQGNSA. The J segment lost 7 bases and the V segment lost 3 bases, leaving 5 bases of the junction unmatched. CDR3 sequence reads: CASSFLAGGLNTQYF. Written as DNA, the CDR3 is TGTGCCAGCAGCTTTCTAGCGGGAGGGTTGAATACGCAGTATTTT.

This clonotype occurred many times. V and J are TRBV12-3 or TRBV12-4 and TRBJ2-1; TRBD2 matches at 7 bases. This CDR3 has 15 residues. V gave up 5 bases and J gave up 1 base; unmatched junction bases: 5. The chain's CDR3 is CASSILASSYNEQFF. CDR3 sequence (DNA): TGTGCCAGCAGTATACTAGCGTCTTCCTACAATGAGCAGTTCTTC.

This clonotype was seen at least ten times. In DNA form, the CDR3 reads TGTGCCAGCAGTACATCGTCCATAAAAGCTTTCTTT. This sequence encodes CASSTSSIKAFF. The rearrangement uses TRBV12-3 or TRBV12-4 and TRBJ1-1; D gene unclear. V was clipped by 5 bases and J by 9 bases, with 13 bases between them. The CDR3 length is 12 residues.

Ten or more counts support this clonotype. The chain is built from TRBV20-1 and TRBJ1-5, with 7 bases identical to TRBD1. This CDR3 has 14 amino acids. The germline gives CDR1 DFQATT, CDR2 SNEGSKA (reference sequence). The J segment lost 3 bases and the V segment lost 5 bases, leaving 7 bases of the junction unmatched. The CDR3 loop is CSAGTGDLNQPQHF. As DNA, the CDR3 is TGCAGTGCTGGTACAGGGGATCTCAATCAGCCCCAGCATTTT.

This clonotype has just a few counts. This chain connects TRBV20-1 to TRBJ2-7; 8 bases agree with TRBD2. The V and J ends lost 5 bases and 0 bases, in that order; junction bases with no gene match: 9. Per germline, CDR1 DFQATT and CDR2 SNEGSKA (reference sequence). The length of the CDR3 is 15 residues. CDR3 region: CSAGGSAGGSYEQYF. The CDR3 bases are TGCAGTGCTGGGGGGTCGGCGGGAGGCTCCTACGAGCAGTACTTC.

The chain uses TRBV12-3 or TRBV12-4 and TRBJ1-3; no firm D call. Trimming left V 1 base short and J 0 bases short, with 4 bases between. CDR3 size: 14 residues. This CDR3 is CASSLGISGNTIYF. CDR3 DNA sequence: TGTGCCAGCAGTTTAGGGATCTCTGGAAACACCATATATTTT.